The 12 T cell receptor beta chains presented below share a single source sample, sequenced in a study of blood T cell repertoires in COVID-19. Profiled with immunoSEQ multiplex PCR; TCRdb holds only in-frame clones, not every one. The data hold 200,000 to 250,000 clones, with around 84% observed a single time. What was sequenced was peripheral blood. The receptors shown here come from a woman younger than 35 with acute or convalescent COVID-19.

This clone was detected only a few times. The chain links TRBV4-3 to TRBJ1-6; D perhaps matches TRBD1 (5 bases). The CDR3 runs to 18 residues. Germline CDR1 is LGHNA and CDR2 is YSLEER. The V gene lost 0 bases and the J gene lost 5 bases, with 17 bases spanning the gap. CDR3 nucleotides: TGCGCCAGCAGCCAAGATACACCTCATGGGGCTGATAATTCACCCCTCCACTTT. This encodes CASSQDTPHGADNSPLHF.

The rearrangement joins TRBV7-2 to TRBJ1-1, with 10 positions matching TRBD1. J gave up 1 base and V 5 bases, and 1 base lay outside the gene matches. The CDR3 runs to 14 residues. CDR1 is SGHTA, CDR2 FQGNSA, per germline. The CDR3 DNA is TGTGCCAGCAGCCGGGACAGGGGGAACACTGAAGCTTTCTTT. This codes for CASSRDRGNTEAFF.

The chain joins TRBV30 to TRBJ2-3, with D unclear. This CDR3 spans 12 amino acids. V gave up 1 base and J gave up 0 bases, with 2 bases separating them. Germline V gene lookup returns CDR1 GTSNPN and CDR2 SVGIG (reference sequence). The CDR3 reads CAWSASTDTQYF. The CDR3 DNA is TGTGCCTGGAGTGCAAGCACAGATACGCAGTATTTT. Drawing the rest from reference TRBV30 and TRBJ2-3, the complete variable domain is SQTIHQWPATLVQPVGSPLSLECTVEGTSNPNLYWYRQAAGRGLQLLFYSVGIGQISSEVPQNLSASRPQDRQFILSSKKLLLSDSGFYLCAWSASTDTQYFGPGTRLTVL.

This clone was counted only a few times. V is TRBV19 and J is TRBJ2-5; D is perhaps TRBD2 (6 bases). V lost 3 bases and J lost 5, with 16 bases in between. CDR1 is LNHDA, CDR2 SQIVND, per germline (reference sequence). CDR3 length equals 15 residues. CDR3 in DNA: TGTGCCAGTAGTATTGGGGGGACTGTTGAGGAGACCCAGTACTTC. Protein sequence: CASSIGGTVEETQYF.

The chain has TRBV14 and TRBJ2-7; 8 bases line up with TRBD1. The J segment lost 2 bases and the V segment lost 4 bases, leaving 7 bases of the junction unmatched. The CDR3 length is 15 residues. Germline lookup yields CDR1 SGHDN and CDR2 FVKESK. CDR3 sequence (DNA): TGTGCCAGCAGCCCGACAGGACAGGGTCCCTACGAGCAGTACTTC. This codes for CASSPTGQGPYEQYF.

The chain carries TRBV6-5 and TRBJ2-5, with 10 positions matching TRBD1. J was trimmed by 3 bases and V by 6 bases; bases with no gene match: 7. Per the germline V gene, CDR1 is MNHEY and CDR2 is SVGAGI. The CDR3 runs 15 residues. Here the CDR3 DNA reads TGTGCCAGCAGATACCGGGACAGGGGCGAAGAGACCCAGTACTTC. This gives the protein CASRYRDRGEETQYF.

Concerning this clone itself: A much larger clone sits a single nucleotide away, making a read error possible. The chain carries TRBV9 and TRBJ1-2; 8 bases are a match to TRBD1. The length of the CDR3 is 13 residues. Per the germline V gene, CDR1 is SGDLS and CDR2 is YYNGEE. V lost 4 bases, J lost 3 bases, and 2 bases stayed unmatched. CDR3 DNA sequence: TGTGCCAGCAGCCGGGGACAGGACTATGGCTACACCTTC. Its translation is CASSRGQDYGYTF. Combining the CDR3 with reference TRBV9 and TRBJ1-2 gives the whole variable domain DSGVTQTPKHLITATGQRVTLRCSPRSGDLSVYWYQQSLDQGLQFLIQYYNGEERAKGNILERFSAQQFPDLHSELNLSSLELGDSALYFCASSRGQDYGYTFGSGTRLTVV.

This clone came up once. J is TRBJ1-6 and V is TRBV6-2 or TRBV6-3; maybe TRBD1 (5 bases). CDR3 size: 17 residues. Trimming pared 6 bases from V and 5 bases from J, leaving 20 bases between. Germline-derived CDR1 and CDR2 are MNHEY and SVGEGT. Here the CDR3 DNA reads TGTGCCAGCAGCCCTAAACGACCAGGGCAAGATAATTCACCCCTCCACTTT. Amino acid sequence: CASSPKRPGQDNSPLHF.

The genes are TRBV29-1 and TRBJ2-1; 8 bases align to TRBD2. Germline V lookup: CDR1 SQVTM, CDR2 ANQGSEA. The V segment lost 7 bases and the J segment 11 bases; nucleotides outside the gene matches: 19. The CDR3 has 15 residues. The CDR3 DNA is TGCAGCGCCATGCCGGGACTAGTCGACCCGACACAGCAGTTCTTC. It translates to CSAMPGLVDPTQQFF.

This chain uses TRBV6-2 or TRBV6-3 with TRBJ1-5; the match to TRBD1 covers 7 bases. J was trimmed by 1 base and V by 4 bases; bases with no gene match: 7. This CDR3 spans 16 amino acids. Per germline, CDR1 MNHEY and CDR2 SVGEGT. CDR3 nucleotides: TGTGCCAGCAGTTGGACAGGAATCTTAAGCAATCAGCCCCAGCATTTT. Its protein is CASSWTGILSNQPQHF.

The J gene is TRBJ1-1, the V gene TRBV15; the D is unclear. CDR1 LNHNV and CDR2 YYDKDF come from the germline V gene (reference sequence). This CDR3 is built from 13 residues. V shed 5 bases and J shed 6 bases, with 13 bases lying between them. Here the CDR3 reads CATSRRESPEAFF. The DNA for the CDR3 is TGTGCCACCAGCCGCCGAGAGAGCCCTGAAGCTTTCTTT.

The chain is built from TRBV9 and TRBJ1-2, with D maybe TRBD1 (5 bases). V gave up 4 bases and J gave up 3 bases, with 16 bases separating them. The CDR3 has 15 amino acids. CDR1 and CDR2 from the germline V gene are SGDLS and YYNGEE. This chain's CDR3 is CASSPRGTGDYGYTF. The CDR3 region has the DNA TGTGCCAGCAGCCCGCGGGGGACGGGTGACTATGGCTACACCTTC. Full variable domain (outside the CDR3, taken from reference TRBV9 and TRBJ1-2): DSGVTQTPKHLITATGQRVTLRCSPRSGDLSVYWYQQSLDQGLQFLIQYYNGEERAKGNILERFSAQQFPDLHSELNLSSLELGDSALYFCASSPRGTGDYGYTFGSGTRLTVV.